This TCR beta chain was captured in a study of blood T cell repertoires in COVID-19. Produced via immunoSEQ multiplex PCR; TCRdb's table is partial and in-frame only. The table includes over 150,000 clones, around four fifths detected once. This clone was picked up a small number of times. Germline V gene data show CDR1 as SGHRS and CDR2 as YFSETQ. V lost 4 bases, J lost 4 bases, and 13 bases stayed unmatched. The CDR3 sequence is 17 residues long. The sequence was obtained from a woman older than 75 with acute or convalescent COVID-19. What was sequenced was peripheral blood. The rearrangement uses TRBV5-1 and TRBJ2-5, with TRBD2 identical over 10 bases. CDR3 coding DNA: TGCGCCAGCAGCCCTGGACTAGCGGCCCCCCCTCGAGAGACCCAGTACTTC. Translation gives CASSPGLAAPPRETQYF. The variable domain in full, completed from reference TRBV5-1 and TRBJ2-5, reads KAGVTQTPRYLIKTRGQQVTLSCSPISGHRSVSWYQQTPGQGLQFLFEYFSETQRNKGNFPGRFSGRQFSNSRSEMNVSTLELGDSALYLCASSPGLAAPPRETQYFGPGTRLLVL.